This T cell receptor beta chain was recovered during a study of glioma-infiltrating T cells after dendritic cell vaccination (dated by TCRdb to about 2016). Context from the whole study: Of the approximately 15 glioblastoma patients in the cohort, all drawn from Phase I and II dendritic cell vaccination trials, 9 were newly diagnosed and 6 had recurrent disease. Between the early 2000s and the early 2010s, patients were given autologous tumor lysate-pulsed dendritic cell vaccination. The vaccine was prepared from monocyte-derived dendritic cells that were cultured for 6 to 7 days with IL-4 and GM-CSF and then pulsed overnight with autologous tumor lysate. Three intradermal dendritic cell vaccine injections were administered to patients at biweekly intervals in the arm below the axilla. In glioblastoma patients vaccinated with dendritic cells, deep sequencing of TCR beta CDR3 regions served to measure tumor-infiltrating lymphocyte content and to compare repertoires between tumor and blood. TCR sequencing metrics, including TIL content and tumor-blood repertoire overlap, were correlated with survival after dendritic cell vaccination. Findings and caveats that apply to the study as a whole: Higher estimated pretreatment TIL content predicted longer time to progression and overall survival after dendritic cell vaccination. The three-group TCR overlap response model was described as speculative and requiring prospective validation. TCR clonality showed no direct relationship with survival, which suggests that a diverse polyclonal response may be important. The cohort was small and heterogeneous, few patients had complete blood and tumor sets, and even fewer had initial-recurrent tumor pairs.

Via the germline V gene, CDR1 is SNHLY and CDR2 FYNNEI. V trim: 6 bases; J trim: 5 bases; unmatched bases: 10. Taken from cysteine to phenylalanine, the CDR3 has 15 residues. The DNA shown is the 45-base CDR3, in frame from base 1. With regard to this clone: Its antigen remains undetermined. The sample holds no much larger clone one base away, and base qualities are not on file.

Using the immunoSEQ assay, TCRB CDR3 regions were amplified from 2 to 2.5 micrograms of genomic DNA, or from all available DNA when less than that was on hand. For multiplex PCR, 60 forward primers for TCR V beta segments and 13 reverse primers for J beta segments were used. To estimate the number of reads per starting template, synthetic control templates were added to each sample at limiting dilution. The Illumina HiSeq System generated 87 bp sequencing reads. For the original study's pipeline: PCR and sequencing errors were removed by a nearest neighbor algorithm that merged closely related sequences. TCR overlap was measured as the percentage of unique tumor TCR beta sequences that were also present in the peripheral blood of the same patient. TCRdb stores this immuneACCESS table with in-frame sequences only. Part of the clones is absent; in the studies checked, under half of the shortfall reflects unresolved V genes, and no reason is known for the rest. The V and J calls and clone size come from that table; D and trimming were worked out from the DNA. This sample gives 85,000 to 95,000 clones in total; more than 75% of them show up just once. The biggest ten clones account for around a sixth of the sample.

Selection of patients required sufficient residual fresh-frozen tumor tissue and over two years of available survival data. Molecular status otherwise varied across the glioblastoma patients, but none of them carried an isocitrate dehydrogenase mutation. PBMC were collected before vaccination, two weeks after the third vaccination, and at tumor progression when it occurred. The Qiagen DNeasy Blood extraction Kit was used to extract genomic DNA. The rearranged segments are TRBV2 and TRBJ2-1, with 7 middle bases fitting TRBD2. This specimen was blood, taken before dendritic cell vaccination. The clonotype originates from a human donor with glioblastoma. CDR3 reads: CASRLGGTKNNEQFF. The DNA is as follows: TGTGCCAGCAGGCTCGGAGGGACTAAGAACAATGAGCAGTTCTTC.